This entry lists 29 T cell receptor beta chains sequenced from one sample in a study of shared clonotypes between healthy human individuals. Naive CD8 cells comprised CD45RO-negative, CCR7-positively selected cells, excluding terminally differentiated effector memory CD45RA+ cells. Sequenced by immunoSEQ multiplex PCR; TCRdb stores in-frame clones only, minus some. The sample consists of about 2,200,000 clones, under 95% of them appearing once. Sequenced material: naive CD8+ T cells from PBMCs. The receptors were gathered from a man between 18 and 29 years old in good health. Some clones in this sample may be carry-over from other donors' samples.

The chain is built from TRBV5-1 and TRBJ2-5; maybe TRBD2 (5 bases). The CDR3 runs 20 residues. V lost 0 bases and J lost 0, with 24 bases in between. Germline V gene data show CDR1 as SGHRS and CDR2 as YFSETQ. This CDR3 is CASSLDSSSAVNQYQETQYF. The CDR3 nucleotides are TGCGCCAGCAGCTTGGATAGTAGTAGCGCCGTAAATCAGTACCAAGAGACCCAGTACTTC.

V usage is TRBV30 and J usage is TRBJ1-1; D unclear. Germline V gene data show CDR1 as GTSNPN and CDR2 as SVGIG (reference sequence). The CDR3 sequence is 13 residues long. Trimming removed 0 bases from V and 5 bases from J, with 10 bases in between. CDR3 coding DNA: TGTGCCTGGAGTGTTTCCCGTTGGACTGAAGCTTTCTTT. Translation gives CAWSVSRWTEAFF.

The V gene is TRBV11-3, the J gene TRBJ2-1, with 7 bases identical to TRBD1. The V gene's germline CDR1 is SGHNT and CDR2 YENEEA. The CDR3 has 15 amino acids. With V trimmed by 5 bases and J by 4 bases, 8 bases remained unmatched. The CDR3 DNA reads TGTGCCAGCAGCACCCGACAGGGACCTTACAATGAGCAGTTCTTC. Translating it yields CASSTRQGPYNEQFF.

J is TRBJ1-2 and V is TRBV5-1; TRBD1 is a possible D gene (6 bases). V was trimmed by 7 bases and J by 2 bases, leaving 12 bases between them. The CDR3 extends over 13 amino acids. The germline V gene encodes CDR1 SGHRS and CDR2 YFSETQ. The CDR3 loop reads CASAQGQNYGYTF. The DNA of the CDR3 is TGCGCCAGCGCCCAGGGGCAGAACTATGGCTACACCTTC.

Here the CDR3 DNA reads TGTGCCAGCAGCCAAGTTGGGGGGTCCTACGAGCAGTACTTC. Its translation: CASSQVGGSYEQYF. V is TRBV4-2 and J is TRBJ2-7; D is perhaps TRBD2 (6 bases). Deletions cut 1 base from V and 1 base from J, with 8 bases between. The CDR3 contains 14 residues. The germline V gene has CDR1 LGHNA and CDR2 YNFKEQ.

This clone was recorded once. The V gene is TRBV6-1, the J gene TRBJ2-1; D is uncertain. The ends were cut back, 4 bases at V and 0 bases at J, with 13 bases in the middle. CDR1 is MNHNS, CDR2 SASEGT, per germline. The CDR3 totals 16 residues. CDR3 nucleotide sequence: TGTGCCAGCAGTGTCTCCGCCTCGAGCTCCTACAATGAGCAGTTCTTC. It translates to CASSVSASSSYNEQFF.

The chain employs TRBV6-1 and TRBJ2-7, with D possibly matching TRBD1 (6 bases). Trimming stripped 7 bases from V and 2 bases from J, with 18 bases between. This CDR3 comprises 15 residues. CDR1 and CDR2 from the germline V gene are MNHNS and SASEGT. CDR3 in DNA: TGTGCCAGCATTTCAGGGGTGAGGGGACCCTACGAGCAGTACTTC. It encodes CASISGVRGPYEQYF.

This rearrangement joins TRBV9 to TRBJ2-2; tentative D call: TRBD1 (5 bases). Deletions cut 3 bases from V and 0 bases from J, with 12 bases between. This CDR3 contains 16 residues. Germline V gene lookup returns CDR1 SGDLS and CDR2 YYNGEE. The CDR3 region is CASSETGTPNTGELFF. DNA of the CDR3: TGTGCCAGCAGCGAAACAGGTACCCCGAACACCGGGGAGCTGTTTTTT.

The chain links TRBV10-3 to TRBJ2-3; 10 bases fit TRBD2. V shed 5 bases, J shed 4 bases, and the junction held 6 bases outside the gene matches. The CDR3 is made up of 15 amino acids. The V gene's germline CDR1 is ENHRY and CDR2 SYGVKD. The DNA for the CDR3 is TGTGCCATCAGTAGTCTAGCGGGAGTGTCAGATACGCAGTATTTT. Amino acids: CAISSLAGVSDTQYF.

The V call is TRBV18, the J call TRBJ2-1, with 8 positions matching TRBD1. This CDR3 has 16 residues. V trimming: 0 bases; J trimming: 8 bases; junction bases outside the gene matches: 9. CDR1 and CDR2 (germline): KGHSH, LQKENI. The CDR3 region is CASSPPGQAGFDEQFF. In DNA form, the CDR3 reads TGTGCCAGCTCACCACCGGGACAGGCGGGGTTTGATGAGCAGTTCTTC.

A note on this clone: Other DNA sequences in this specimen translate into the identical CDR3. V and J are TRBV7-9 and TRBJ1-1; D is ambiguous. Trimming removed 1 base at V and 6 bases at J, with 6 bases between. The CDR3 is 12 residues long. Germline lookup yields CDR1 SEHNR and CDR2 FQNEAQ (reference sequence). CDR3 protein: CASSLGGSEAFF. CDR3 sequence (DNA): TGTGCCAGCAGCTTAGGAGGTTCTGAAGCTTTCTTT.

Only one count was recorded for this clone. This rearrangement joins TRBV27 to TRBJ2-7; 10 bases are shared with TRBD1. The CDR3 extends over 16 amino acids. The V gene's germline CDR1 is MNHEY and CDR2 SMNVEV (reference sequence). Trimming at V came to 3 bases and at J to 3 bases, leaving 8 bases not matched to a gene. The CDR3 loop reads CASSFTGTGVLYEQYF. CDR3 DNA sequence: TGTGCCAGCAGTTTCACCGGGACAGGGGTCCTCTACGAGCAGTACTTC.

The V call is TRBV7-8, the J call TRBJ1-5; a weak D match, TRBD1 (6 bases). CDR1 and CDR2 from the germline V gene are SGHVS and FQNEAQ. The CDR3 covers 13 residues. V was clipped by 5 bases and J by 6 bases, with 11 bases between them. The CDR3 DNA sequence: TGTGCCAGCAGCCGAGGGGGGAGTCAGCCCCAGCATTTT. Protein product: CASSRGGSQPQHF.

V gene TRBV9 combines with J gene TRBJ1-1; 8 bases line up with TRBD1. The CDR3 consists of 15 residues. The V and J ends lost 4 bases and 1 base, in that order; junction bases with no gene match: 6. CDR1 and CDR2 (germline): SGDLS, YYNGEE. In DNA, the CDR3 is TGTGCCAGCAGCCCATACAGGGGGGCGAACACTGAAGCTTTCTTT. This encodes CASSPYRGANTEAFF. Drawing the rest from reference TRBV9 and TRBJ1-1, the complete variable domain is DSGVTQTPKHLITATGQRVTLRCSPRSGDLSVYWYQQSLDQGLQFLIQYYNGEERAKGNILERFSAQQFPDLHSELNLSSLELGDSALYFCASSPYRGANTEAFFGQGTRLTVV.

This clone was counted a few times. The genes are TRBV7-3 and TRBJ1-1; 10 bases are a match to TRBD1. Per germline, CDR1 SGHTA and CDR2 FQGTGA. Losses at the gene ends were 4 bases for V and 4 bases for J; bases not matched to a gene: 0. CDR3 length: 13 amino acids. CDR3 region: CASSWDRGTEAFF. The CDR3, as DNA: TGTGCCAGCAGCTGGGACAGGGGCACTGAAGCTTTCTTT.

Regarding this clone: The same CDR3 is also encoded by other DNA sequences in this sample. The chain is built from TRBV5-6 and TRBJ2-7, with 9 bases aligning to TRBD1. The ends lost 2 bases at V and 1 base at J; junction bases unmatched: 1. Per the germline V gene, CDR1 is SGHDT and CDR2 is YYEEEE. The CDR3 is made up of 14 amino acids. DNA for the CDR3: TGTGCCAGCAGCTTTGGGACAGGGTCCTACGAGCAGTACTTC. Protein product: CASSFGTGSYEQYF.

V usage is TRBV9 and J usage is TRBJ2-1, with TRBD1 matching 8 bases. The V and J ends lost 3 bases and 0 bases, in that order; junction bases with no gene match: 5. CDR1 is SGDLS, CDR2 YYNGEE, per germline. The CDR3 length is 16 residues. In DNA form, the CDR3 reads TGTGCCAGCAGCGGAACAACAGGGGGCTCCTACAATGAGCAGTTCTTC. It codes for CASSGTTGGSYNEQFF. Full variable domain (missing parts from reference TRBV9 and TRBJ2-1): DSGVTQTPKHLITATGQRVTLRCSPRSGDLSVYWYQQSLDQGLQFLIQYYNGEERAKGNILERFSAQQFPDLHSELNLSSLELGDSALYFCASSGTTGGSYNEQFFGPGTRLTVL.

The rearrangement joins TRBV27 to TRBJ1-1; D is perhaps TRBD1 (5 bases). The CDR3 totals 16 residues. Trimming left V 6 bases short and J 2 bases short, with 19 bases between. From germline, CDR1 is MNHEY and CDR2 SMNVEV (reference sequence). This CDR3 is CASSSRPTGKNTEAFF. The CDR3 DNA reads TGTGCCAGCAGCTCTAGGCCTACAGGAAAAAACACTGAAGCTTTCTTT.

The CDR3 sequence: CSVEGVGPGELFF. The CDR3 DNA is TGCAGCGTTGAAGGGGTAGGGCCCGGGGAGCTGTTTTTT. This sequence joins TRBV29-1 and TRBJ2-2; the D is unclear. V lost 1 base and J 6 bases, leaving 9 bases between the germline ends. CDR3 length: 13 amino acids. CDR1 and CDR2 from the germline V gene are SQVTM and ANQGSEA.

This sequence joins TRBV19 and TRBJ2-3, with TRBD2 identical over 9 bases. After removal of 9 bases from V and 2 bases from J, the junction contained 9 bases not matched to a gene. The length of the CDR3 is 15 residues. CDR1 is LNHDA, CDR2 SQIVND, per germline (reference sequence). The CDR3 nucleotides read TGTGCCAGCTCGAGACTAGCGGTAGTCACAGATACGCAGTATTTT. This sequence encodes CASSRLAVVTDTQYF.

J is TRBJ2-5 and V is TRBV7-9; a weak D match, TRBD1 (5 bases). The CDR3 totals 14 residues. CDR1 SEHNR and CDR2 FQNEAQ come from the germline V gene (reference sequence). The V end was cut by 4 bases, the J end by 1 base, with 10 bases between. The CDR3: CASSSDTFQETQYF. The CDR3 nucleotides are TGTGCCAGCAGCTCGGACACATTCCAAGAGACCCAGTACTTC.

This clone came up once. This CDR3 is also generated by other DNA sequences in the sample. The chain employs TRBV4-1 and TRBJ1-1; D might be TRBD1 (6 bases). This CDR3 is 14 amino acids long. V lost 1 base to trimming and J lost 4 bases, with 10 bases between them. CDR1 and CDR2 (germline): MGHRA, YSYEKL. CDR3 sequence: CASSQVSGVTEAFF. CDR3 coding DNA: TGCGCCAGCAGCCAAGTTTCAGGGGTCACTGAAGCTTTCTTT.

This chain uses TRBV10-1 with TRBJ2-7; D might be TRBD1 (5 bases). From germline, CDR1 is WNHNN and CDR2 SYGVQD (reference sequence). The CDR3 runs 14 residues. V was cut by 2 bases and J by 3 bases, with 11 bases left in between. The CDR3 DNA sequence: TGCGCCAGCAGTGAGGCAGGGAAGGGCTACGAGCAGTACTTC. Translated: CASSEAGKGYEQYF.

The chain is built from TRBV28 and TRBJ2-5, with 7 nucleotides matching TRBD1. The CDR3 length is 16 residues. Germline assignment: CDR1 MDHEN and CDR2 SYDVKM. V trimming: 3 bases; J trimming: 0 bases; junction bases outside the gene matches: 7. As DNA, the CDR3 is TGTGCCAGCAGTTTCCAGGTGGGGACAGACCAAGAGACCCAGTACTTC. This sequence encodes CASSFQVGTDQETQYF.

The CDR3 is CASSLSLSSGSTGELFF. The CDR3 DNA reads TGTGCCAGCAGTTTAAGTTTAAGTAGCGGGAGTACGGGGGAGCTGTTTTTT. The rearrangement links TRBV27 to TRBJ2-2; TRBD2 matches 9 bases. The length of the CDR3 is 17 residues. Germline-derived CDR1 and CDR2 are MNHEY and SMNVEV (reference sequence). Trimming at V came to 2 bases and at J to 8 bases, leaving 12 bases not matched to a gene.

This sequence joins TRBV7-9 and TRBJ2-1; D remains unclear. CDR3 size: 15 residues. V was shortened by 5 bases and J by 7 bases, with 18 bases between the two germline ends. Germline assignment: CDR1 SEHNR and CDR2 FQNEAQ (reference sequence). CDR3: CASSDARIPWNEQFF. Written as DNA, the CDR3 is TGTGCCAGCAGCGACGCTCGGATCCCCTGGAATGAGCAGTTCTTC.

The chain links TRBV29-1 to TRBJ2-1, with 8 positions matching TRBD2. CDR1 and CDR2 (germline): SQVTM, ANQGSEA. Trimming took 1 base from V and 7 from J; bases not matched to a gene: 12. The CDR3 contains 16 residues. The CDR3 here is CSVEVAGRAGMNEQFF. In DNA form, the CDR3 reads TGCAGCGTTGAAGTTGCCGGGAGGGCCGGTATGAATGAGCAGTTCTTC.

Details on this clone: One end of the junction fails to match germline, which may point to a read error. The rearrangement links TRBV28 to TRBJ1-2, with 8 bases aligning to TRBD1. Germline V lookup: CDR1 MDHEN, CDR2 SYDVKM. The CDR3 is 13 amino acids. CDR3 protein: CASSSAQGASLYF. In DNA form, the CDR3 reads TGTGCCAGCAGTTCAGCTCAGGGGGCTTCTTTGTACTTC.

The rearrangement joins TRBV5-1 to TRBJ1-1; D gene uncertain. The CDR3 length is 14 residues. Germline-derived CDR1 and CDR2 are SGHRS and YFSETQ. V shed 6 bases and J shed 1 base, with 13 bases lying between them. The CDR3 nucleotides read TGCGCCAGCACCTTAGGACGCGAGAACACTGAAGCTTTCTTT. This codes for CASTLGRENTEAFF.